The 18 T cell receptor beta chains below all came from one sample that was sequenced in a study of T cells in Graves' hyperthyroidism and ophthalmopathy. Authors of the study amplified TCR beta CDR3 regions from RNA transcripts. A first-round RT-PCR of the TCR CDR3 used the HTBI primer set. TCRdb redid the calling of the multiplex PCR reads with MiXCR, one entry per CDR3 protein. The data hold a few hundred thousand distinct CDR3 sequences, with around 21% observed a single time. The sequenced material came from blood. These receptors came from a man aged 18 to 30 with Graves' hyperthyroidism.

The chain employs TRBV3-1 and TRBJ1-5; no firm D call. The CDR3 is made up of 13 amino acids. Trimming removed 0 bases from V and 7 bases from J, with 7 bases in between. Germline CDR1 and CDR2: LGHDT and YNNKEL (reference sequence). The CDR3 DNA reads as TGTGCCAGCAGCCAAGATGCTGTGCAGCCCCAGCATTTT. The encoded protein is CASSQDAVQPQHF.

This chain uses TRBV20-1 with TRBJ1-5; 8 bases fit TRBD1. Trimming took 6 bases from V and 0 from J; bases not matched to a gene: 4. This CDR3 has 14 amino acids. Germline V CDR1 and CDR2: DFQATT, SNEGSKA (reference sequence). In DNA, the CDR3 is TGCAGTGCACTGACAGGGGTTAGCAATCAGCCCCAGCATTTT. Its translation: CSALTGVSNQPQHF.

At least ten counts were recorded for this clonotype. One junction end does not reproduce the germline sequence, and a read error may be involved. J is TRBJ2-2 and V is TRBV10-2; possibly TRBD1 or TRBD2 for D (5 bases each). Looked up from germline, CDR1 is WSHSY and CDR2 is SAAADI. The CDR3 has 12 residues. In nucleotides, the CDR3 is TGCGCCGGCAGGGAGAAAGGCGGGGAGCTGTTTTTT. Protein sequence: CAGREKGGELFF.

In this sample, this clonotype turned up many times. The genes are TRBV30 and TRBJ1-2; D not resolved. V lost 2 bases and J lost 7, with 11 bases in between. CDR3 length equals 12 residues. Germline CDR1 GTSNPN, CDR2 SVGIG (reference sequence). In DNA form, the CDR3 reads TGTGCCTGGAGTTTCAGAACTTTTGGCTACACCTTC. It yields the protein CAWSFRTFGYTF.

DNA of the CDR3: TGTGCCAGCAGTTTGGCCAGGGGTAACTACGAGCAGTACTTC. Its translation is CASSLARGNYEQYF. V usage is TRBV28 and J usage is TRBJ2-7, with a possible D match to TRBD1 (6 bases). The CDR3 spans 14 residues. Between the trimmed V and J ends, which lost 3 bases and 3 bases, there was a span of 12 bases. The germline CDR1 and CDR2 sequences are MDHEN and SYDVKM.

This chain uses TRBV10-3 with TRBJ2-2, with D possibly TRBD2 on 5 matching bases. Looked up from germline, CDR1 is ENHRY and CDR2 is SYGVKD. V was trimmed by 2 bases and J by 6 bases, leaving 13 bases between them. This CDR3 has 15 amino acids. The CDR3 loop is CAISEGGLRAGELFF. DNA for the CDR3: TGTGCCATCAGTGAGGGCGGGCTCCGGGCCGGGGAGCTGTTTTTT.

This clonotype was recorded at least ten times. The gene calls are TRBV6-1 and TRBJ1-5; D is uncertain. V gave up 2 bases and J gave up 4 bases, with 6 bases separating them. This CDR3 region has 13 residues. In germline, CDR1 is MNHNS, CDR2 SASEGT. The CDR3 DNA reads TGTGCCAGCAGTGAACAAATAAATCAGCCCCAGCATTTT. Its protein product is CASSEQINQPQHF.

This clonotype was detected ten times or more. The CDR3: CSVLTGPGYGYTF. The CDR3 nucleotides read TGCAGCGTTCTGACAGGGCCAGGCTATGGCTACACCTTC. The rearrangement links TRBV29-1 to TRBJ1-2; 7 bases agree with TRBD1. Looked up from germline, CDR1 is SQVTM and CDR2 is ANQGSEA. Losses at the gene ends were 5 bases for V and 4 bases for J; bases not matched to a gene: 7. The CDR3 contains 13 residues.

The V call is TRBV12-3 or TRBV12-4, the J call TRBJ1-5; no clear D. This CDR3 is built from 12 residues. With 6 bases removed from V and 5 bases from J, the gap between germline ends came to 8 bases. CDR3 protein: CASRRRDQPQHF. CDR3 DNA: TGTGCCAGCAGACGCCGGGATCAGCCCCAGCATTTT.

V and J are TRBV12-3 or TRBV12-4 and TRBJ1-2; D is unclear. The CDR3 runs 12 residues. V was cut by 3 bases and J by 5 bases, with 7 bases left in between. The CDR3 sequence is CASSFPRYGYTF. In DNA form, the CDR3 reads TGTGCCAGCAGTTTCCCCAGATATGGCTACACCTTC.

This clonotype has only a few counts. The rearrangement uses TRBV20-1 and TRBJ1-1, with 7 bases that match TRBD1. Germline V gene lookup returns CDR1 DFQATT and CDR2 SNEGSKA (reference sequence). After removal of 5 bases from V and 1 base from J, the junction contained 7 bases not matched to a gene. The CDR3 totals 14 residues. The CDR3 spells CSAQGGIGNTEAFF. The CDR3, as DNA: TGCAGTGCTCAGGGGGGGATAGGGAACACTGAAGCTTTCTTT.

The V call is TRBV6-2 or TRBV6-3, the J call TRBJ2-7, with 8 bases matching TRBD2. J was trimmed by 6 bases and V by 5 bases; bases with no gene match: 6. Germline values: CDR1 MNHEY, CDR2 SVGEGT. CDR3 length equals 13 residues. The CDR3: CASSRGLAGEQYF. CDR3 DNA: TGTGCCAGCAGTCGCGGACTAGCCGGCGAGCAGTACTTC.

In this sample, this clonotype turned up a few times. J is TRBJ1-1 and V is TRBV6-2 or TRBV6-3; D unresolved. Germline assignment: CDR1 MNHEY and CDR2 SVGEGT. Trimming stripped 2 bases from V and 4 bases from J, with 8 bases between. The CDR3 length is 13 residues. This chain's CDR3 is CASSYTFLTEAFF. CDR3 sequence (DNA): TGTGCCAGCAGTTACACGTTCCTCACTGAAGCTTTCTTT.

This clonotype was found many times. The chain recombines TRBV30 with TRBJ2-2; D possibly matches TRBD1 or TRBD2 (6 bases each). CDR1 and CDR2 (germline): GTSNPN, SVGIG (reference sequence). This CDR3 has 16 amino acids. V was shortened by 5 bases and J by 3 bases, with 19 bases between the two germline ends. This chain's CDR3 is CAWGTGGTGYTGELFF. The CDR3 nucleotides read TGTGCCTGGGGGACTGGGGGCACCGGGTACACCGGGGAGCTGTTTTTT.

The V gene is TRBV9, the J gene TRBJ1-1; the D is unclear. Germline V gene data show CDR1 as SGDLS and CDR2 as YYNGEE. The CDR3 spans 15 residues. Trimming removed 1 base at V and 0 bases at J, with 10 bases between. CDR3 DNA sequence: TGTGCCAGCAGCGTATATGGCAGCTTGAACACTGAAGCTTTCTTT. It is translated as CASSVYGSLNTEAFF.

This clonotype was observed a handful of times. It may be a read error: a sequence one base away is much more abundant. The chain couples TRBV12-3 or TRBV12-4 to TRBJ2-5, with 8 bases identical to TRBD2. CDR3 length: 13 amino acids. The CDR3 here is CASSPLAEETKYF. In DNA form, the CDR3 reads TGTGCCAGCAGTCCACTAGCGGAAGAGACCAAGTACTTC.

This clonotype was detected many times. J is TRBJ1-5 and V is TRBV12-3 or TRBV12-4; D unclear. The CDR3 has 17 amino acids. V lost 2 bases and J 0 bases, leaving 14 bases between the germline ends. The CDR3 DNA reads TGTGCCAGCAGTTTATCCGCCAGGTTGTATAGCAATCAGCCCCAGCATTTT. Residues: CASSLSARLYSNQPQHF.

The chain couples TRBV7-2 to TRBJ2-7; D unclear. The CDR3 spans 14 residues. V dropped 4 bases and J dropped 1 base, with 11 bases sitting between them. The germline CDR1 and CDR2 sequences are SGHTA and FQGNSA. The CDR3 DNA is TGTGCCAGCAGCTCCCCCGAGATTTCCTACGAGCAGTACTTC. It translates to CASSSPEISYEQYF.